This is a list of T cell receptor beta chains from one sample in a study of T cells in Graves' hyperthyroidism and ophthalmopathy. TCRdb used MiXCR to reprocess the multiplex PCR reads, holding one entry per CDR3 protein. The sample records roughly 580,000 distinct CDR3 sequences, roughly 46% being singletons. Sequenced: peripheral blood or thyroid tissue (not recorded which). These receptors all come from a woman between 18 and 29 years old with Graves' hyperthyroidism. CDR3s include the opening cysteine and the closing phenylalanine or tryptophan. A D gene is named only where the DNA matches it firmly.

CDR3aa: CASSYVAHGELFF; v_gene: TRBV2; d_gene: -; j_gene: TRBJ2-2
CDR3aa: CASISFGVAYTEAFF; v_gene: TRBV19; d_gene: -; j_gene: TRBJ1-1
CDR3aa: CASSLIARDNSPLHF; v_gene: TRBV19; d_gene: -; j_gene: TRBJ1-6
CDR3aa: CATSREVGAEKLFF; v_gene: TRBV15; d_gene: -; j_gene: TRBJ1-4
CDR3aa: CACSLLRHRGETQYF; v_gene: TRBV5-5; d_gene: -; j_gene: TRBJ2-5
CDR3aa: CSARDFGPNTEAFF; v_gene: TRBV20-1; d_gene: -; j_gene: TRBJ1-1
CDR3aa: CASSYSTSWGGELFF; v_gene: TRBV7-2; d_gene: -; j_gene: TRBJ2-2
CDR3aa: CASSPRQASGNTIYF; v_gene: TRBV9; d_gene: -; j_gene: TRBJ1-3
CDR3aa: CAWSPGQGNEKLFF; v_gene: TRBV4-1; d_gene: TRBD1; j_gene: TRBJ1-4
CDR3aa: CASSLTGFLGATNEKLFF; v_gene: TRBV7-3; d_gene: -; j_gene: TRBJ1-4
CDR3aa: CATSRGAGGVSGANVLTF; v_gene: TRBV15; d_gene: TRBD1; j_gene: TRBJ2-6
CDR3aa: CASSPTDVGNTIYF; v_gene: TRBV7-9; d_gene: -; j_gene: TRBJ1-3
CDR3aa: CASTRTLSYNSPLHF; v_gene: TRBV7-2; d_gene: -; j_gene: TRBJ1-6
CDR3aa: CASSSGTSGANVLTF; v_gene: TRBV19; d_gene: -; j_gene: TRBJ2-6
CDR3aa: CASSLGGLGNQPQHF; v_gene: TRBV7-9; d_gene: -; j_gene: TRBJ1-5
CDR3aa: CASSELDTEAFF; v_gene: TRBV2; d_gene: -; j_gene: TRBJ1-1